This T cell receptor beta chain was captured in a study of cytomegalovirus exposure and HLA in healthy donors. General study results and limits: The authors listed 150 to 200 TCR beta chains as cytomegalovirus-associated. TCR beta V- and J-gene trimming was later associated with a missense DCLRE1C variant.

The PCR employed 60 Vbeta primers together with 13 Jbeta primers. Data came from immunoSEQ multiplex PCR; TCRdb stores just in-frame clones and leaves some out. Seen here are about 35,000 clones, 75% to 85% observed once, and the top ten hold 3.6%. The length of the CDR3 is 11 residues. Germline loops: CDR1 MNHNY, CDR2 SVGAGI (reference sequence). V was cut by 2 bases and J by 8 bases, with 6 bases left in between. Details on this clone: Its matching antigen is unknown.

Specimen: PBMCs. The V gene is TRBV6-6, the J gene TRBJ1-2; D gene uncertain. This clonotype was sampled from a woman aged 18-30 years in good health and CMV-seronegative. The CDR3 loop is CASSYGGGYTF. The CDR3 coding sequence is TGTGCCAGCAGTTACGGTGGCGGCTACACCTTC.